A selection of T cell receptor beta chains follows, all from one sample in a study of blood T cell repertoires in COVID-19. The assay was immunoSEQ multiplex PCR, and TCRdb's table has in-frame clones only and misses some. This table has about 110,000 clones, about four fifths appearing once. The material sequenced was peripheral blood. These receptors were obtained from a woman between 70 and 85 years old with acute or convalescent COVID-19. The CDR3 runs from the conserved cysteine through the conserved F or W. A D gene is named only where the DNA matches it firmly. The size of a clone is reported for some rows only, either as once, few or many, or as a class for expanded clones.

TRBJ1-4 TRBV1 - - TGCACCAGCAGCCCCTCCAGCTTGACAGGGAATGAAAAACTGTTTTTT CTSSPSSLTGNEKLFF
TRBJ1-6 TRBV10-1 TRBD1 few TGCGCCAGCAGTTCCGGGACAGCCGAGTTTCGGCATTCACCCCTCCACTTT CASSSGTAEFRHSPLHF
TRBJ1-1 TRBV28 - - TGTGCCAGCACCTCGGGGGGACTGAACACTGAAGCTTTCTTT CASTSGGLNTEAFF
TRBJ2-7 TRBV11-2 TRBD1 - TGTGCCAGCAGCCCGGACAGGTACTACGAGCAGTACTTC CASSPDRYYEQYF
TRBJ2-2 TRBV28 - - TGTGCCAGCAGCACAGGCCGGCAGGGGAACACCGGGGAGCTGTTTTTT CASSTGRQGNTGELFF
TRBJ2-7 TRBV6-5 TRBD2 few TGTGCCAGCAGTTCCCTATCGGGAGCGGGAGTGTACGAGCAGTACTTC CASSSLSGAGVYEQYF
TRBJ2-3 TRBV7-2 TRBD2 - TGTGCCAGCAGCACAAGCGGGGGGGCCCCAGATACGCAGTATTTT CASSTSGGAPDTQYF
TRBJ2-6 TRBV4-3 TRBD2 - TGCGCCAGCAGCCAAGATTCAATAGCGGGGGGATTCTCTGGGGCCAACGTCCTGACTTTC CASSQDSIAGGFSGANVLTF
TRBJ2-1 TRBV15 - - TGTGCCACCAGCAGAGATCAGGGGACCCGAAATGAGCAGTTCTTC CATSRDQGTRNEQFF
TRBJ2-1 TRBV15 TRBD2 few TGTGCCACCAGCAGAGATGCTAGCGGGAGCTCCTACAATGAGCAGTTCTTC CATSRDASGSSYNEQFF
TRBJ2-1 TRBV7-2 - few TGTGCCAGCAGGTCTCAGGGGGGCCGGGACAATGAGCAGTTCTTC CASRSQGGRDNEQFF
TRBJ2-3 TRBV4-1 TRBD1 - TGCGCCAGCAGCGCCGGACAGGTGACCACAGATACGCAGTATTTT CASSAGQVTTDTQYF
TRBJ2-7 TRBV29-1 - once TGCAGCGTTGAAGAGGAGGCCACGGGGGCCTACGAGCAGTACTTC CSVEEEATGAYEQYF
TRBJ1-1 TRBV11-2 - - TGTGCCAGCAGCTTAGAAACCAGGTACACTGAAGCTTTCTTT CASSLETRYTEAFF
TRBJ2-5 TRBV15 TRBD1 - TGTGCCACCAGCCGGGACAGGGGGCATGGAGAGACCCAGTACTTC CATSRDRGHGETQYF
TRBJ1-6 TRBV27 TRBD1 - TGTGCCAGCAGTCCGTCACAGGGGCCCACTTCACCCCTCCACTTT CASSPSQGPTSPLHF
TRBJ1-2 TRBV12-3/TRBV12-4 - few TGTGCCAGCGGTCAGGGATATGGCTACACCTTC CASGQGYGYTF
TRBJ1-4 TRBV30 - - TGTGCCTGGAATGTGGGGCCTGGCCGGGGGCTGTTTTTT CAWNVGPGRGLFF
TRBJ1-2 TRBV5-1 - - TGCGCCAGCAGCTTAGAGGGGGAAGTTGGCTATGGCTACACCTTC CASSLEGEVGYGYTF
TRBJ2-5 TRBV28 TRBD2 - TGTGCCAGCAGCGCGAGGGGGACTAGCGGGATGATGGAGACCCAGTACTTC CASSARGTSGMMETQYF
TRBJ2-7 TRBV7-9 TRBD2 - TGTGCCAGCAGCTTGCGGATAGCGGGAGGGCCCTCCGAGCAGTACTTC CASSLRIAGGPSEQYF
TRBJ1-2 TRBV7-9 TRBD1 many TGTGCCAGCAGCCTTCAAGGGGGGACAGGGCATGGCTACACCTTC CASSLQGGTGHGYTF
TRBJ1-2 TRBV19 TRBD1 - TGTGCCAGTAGTGTTCTCGACAGGGGGCGAGGCTACACCTTC CASSVLDRGRGYTF
TRBJ2-5 TRBV11-2 TRBD2 - TGTGCCAGCAGCTTAGTGGCGGGAGCTGACCAAGAGACCCAGTACTTC CASSLVAGADQETQYF
TRBJ2-3 TRBV4-3 TRBD2 once TGCGCCAGCAGCCAAGATGCGATGGGCGGGGGGGCCGGAACAGATACGCAGTATTTT CASSQDAMGGGAGTDTQYF
TRBJ2-4 TRBV28 TRBD2 - TGTGCCAGCAGTTTAGCGGGAGTGAGGGGAAACATTCAGTACTTC CASSLAGVRGNIQYF
TRBJ2-2 TRBV10-3 - - TGTGCCATCAGTGAGTCCTCAGGACTCGGCACCGGGGAGCTGTTTTTT CAISESSGLGTGELFF
TRBJ2-2 TRBV2 - - TGTGCCAGCCGGACGAGGGAAACCGGGGAGCTGTTTTTT CASRTRETGELFF
TRBJ2-7 TRBV3-1/TRBV3-2 - - TGTGCCAGCAGCCGAACTAGCGAGCAGTACTTC CASSRTSEQYF
TRBJ1-1 TRBV5-1 - - TGCGCCAGCAGCTTGCAAGGGGACACTGAAGCTTTCTTT CASSLQGDTEAFF
TRBJ2-7 TRBV11-2 - - TGTGCCAGCAGCTTAGTGTCAGGGGAAAGGTACGAGCAGTACTTC CASSLVSGERYEQYF
TRBJ2-3 TRBV5-5 - once TGTGCCAGCAGCCCGTTCGCGGCGGTAGGGGGCACAGATACGCAGTATTTT CASSPFAAVGGTDTQYF
TRBJ1-2 TRBV5-6 - - TGTGCCAGCAGCTTGGATAGGAGGGATGGCTACACCTTC CASSLDRRDGYTF
TRBJ1-5 TRBV7-8 TRBD1 few TGTGCCAGCAGCTTAGGGGGCAAGGCAGGGGGACAGCCCCAGCATTTT CASSLGGKAGGQPQHF
TRBJ1-4 TRBV6-5 - - TGTGCCAGCAGTAACAGGGCTCTATCTAATGAAAAACTGTTTTTT CASSNRALSNEKLFF
TRBJ1-3 TRBV19 TRBD1 - TGTGCCACTCGACAGGGGGACTCCTCTGGAAACACCATATATTTT CATRQGDSSGNTIYF
TRBJ1-1 TRBV9 TRBD1 once TGTGCCAGCAGCGCCAAGACAGGGTCCGGGATCGCTGAAGCTTTCTTT CASSAKTGSGIAEAFF
TRBJ1-1 TRBV19 TRBD1 - TGTGCCAGTAGTATCTACACCGGGACAGGGGGCACTGAAGCTTTCTTT CASSIYTGTGGTEAFF
TRBJ1-1 TRBV7-8 TRBD1 - TGTGCCAGCAGCTTAGCCACAGGGGGCCGAACTGAAGCTTTCTTT CASSLATGGRTEAFF
TRBJ2-7 TRBV29-1 TRBD2 once TGCAGCGTGTATGGGACTAGCGGGAGCTACGAGCAGTACTTC CSVYGTSGSYEQYF
TRBJ2-3 TRBV6-5 TRBD1 once TGTGCCAGCAGTTACCGGACAGGGAAGGGTGATACGCAGTATTTT CASSYRTGKGDTQYF
TRBJ1-6 TRBV15 TRBD1 few TGTGCCACCAGCAGAGACAGGGGGCCTAATTCACCCCTCCACTTT CATSRDRGPNSPLHF
TRBJ2-2 TRBV5-1 TRBD2 - TGCGCCAGCAGCTCCCCCCTAGCGGAGAACACCGGGGAGCTGTTTTTT CASSSPLAENTGELFF
TRBJ2-2 TRBV24-1 TRBD2 - TGTGCCACCGGACTAGCGGGATCGAACACCGGGGAGCTGTTTTTT CATGLAGSNTGELFF
TRBJ1-1 TRBV7-2 - - TGTGCCAGCAGCTTTGGCAGGTTGAACACTGAAGCTTTCTTT CASSFGRLNTEAFF
TRBJ2-3 TRBV10-3 - - TGTGCCATCGCGACGGGAGAGGGAAGGAGTACGCAGTATTTT CAIATGEGRSTQYF
TRBJ1-1 TRBV3-1/TRBV3-2 - - TGTGCCAGCAGGGAGAGGAACACTGAAGCTTTCTTT CASRERNTEAFF
TRBJ1-3 TRBV5-4 - few TGTGCCAGCAGCCCCTCTGCGGGCTCTGGAAACACCATATATTTT CASSPSAGSGNTIYF
TRBJ2-3 TRBV4-1 - - TGCGCCAGCAGCCAAAATCCCTCCATGCTAAGCACAGATACGCAGTATTTT CASSQNPSMLSTDTQYF
TRBJ2-1 TRBV4-3 TRBD2 - TGCGCCAGCAGCCAAGATTTCTATCTAGCGGGGGACAATGAGCAGTTCTTC CASSQDFYLAGDNEQFF
TRBJ2-3 TRBV3-1/TRBV3-2 TRBD2 - TGTGCCAGCAGCCAAGATCTGTTGCTAGCGGGAGTGACAGATACGCAGTATTTT CASSQDLLLAGVTDTQYF
TRBJ1-3 TRBV21-1 - - TGTGCCAGCAGCAAAGCCGGGACACTCCTTTCTGGAAACACCATATATTTT CASSKAGTLLSGNTIYF
TRBJ1-1 TRBV28 TRBD1 - TGTGCCAGCACCCCGTCGCAGGGGGATATAGCTTTCTTT CASTPSQGDIAFF
TRBJ2-7 TRBV15 - - TGTGCCACCAGCAGAGAAGGACTCTCCTACGAGCAGTACTTC CATSREGLSYEQYF
TRBJ2-7 TRBV5-6 TRBD2 - TGTGCCAGCAGCTTGGTGGCTAGCGGGGTCTCCTACGAGCAGTACTTC CASSLVASGVSYEQYF
TRBJ2-1 TRBV7-3 TRBD1 - TGTGCCAGCAGCCGACAGGGAGTCTACAATGAGCAGTTCTTC CASSRQGVYNEQFF
TRBJ1-1 TRBV9 - - TGTGCCAGCAGCACTAGCTCCACAGCGGTCCCGCCTTCTAACACTGAAGCTTTCTTT CASSTSSTAVPPSNTEAFF